This passage covers 2 T cell receptor beta chains from one sample sequenced in a study of blood T cell repertoires in COVID-19. TCRdb's copy holds only in-frame clones and misses some; the assay was immunoSEQ multiplex PCR. The table includes 68,000 or so clones, around four fifths detected once. The sample taken for sequencing was peripheral blood. These receptors all come from a human donor in a cohort sampled during active COVID-19.

To note about this clone: This sample also contains other DNA sequences that code for the same CDR3. The rearrangement uses TRBV15 and TRBJ2-1; 8 bases align to TRBD2. The CDR3 runs to 15 residues. V dropped 1 base and J dropped 6; count of bases not matched to a gene: 5. The germline CDR1 and CDR2 sequences are LNHNV and YYDKDF (reference sequence). CDR3 loop: CATSRGSGGTNEQFF. CDR3 in DNA: TGTGCCACCAGCAGAGGGAGCGGGGGCACCAATGAGCAGTTCTTC. Combining the CDR3 with reference TRBV15 and TRBJ2-1 gives the whole variable domain DAMVIQNPRYQVTQFGKPVTLSCSQTLNHNVMYWYQQKSSQAPKLLFHYYDKDFNNEADTPDNFQSRRPNTSFCFLDIRSPGLGDTAMYLCATSRGSGGTNEQFFGPGTRLTVL.

This clone is a singleton in its sample. This sequence joins TRBV30 and TRBJ1-2, with D possibly being TRBD1 (5 bases). The ends were cut back, 0 bases at V and 4 bases at J, with 9 bases in the middle. CDR3 size: 13 residues. Germline V gene data show CDR1 as GTSNPN and CDR2 as SVGIG (reference sequence). CDR3 sequence reads: CAWSVPRVYGYTF. The CDR3 nucleotides read TGTGCCTGGAGTGTACCCAGGGTCTATGGCTACACCTTC.